The rows below give T cell receptor beta chains drawn from one sample of a study of blood T cell repertoires in COVID-19. Data came from immunoSEQ multiplex PCR; TCRdb stores just in-frame clones and leaves some out. This sample has about 190,000 clones, with nearly 85% found just once. Sequencing was carried out using peripheral blood. Receptor source: a woman in her twenties or thirties with acute or convalescent COVID-19. CDR3s leave out the opening cysteine and the closing phenylalanine or tryptophan. Fields, in order: V gene, J gene, CDR3 protein.

>TRBV4-3|TRBJ2-2
ASSQDYRTGELF
>TRBV5-1|TRBJ2-2
ASSTALVTGELF
>TRBV7-3|TRBJ2-3
ASSLREAATQY
>TRBV30|TRBJ1-2
AWSVIRWRNYGYT
>TRBV9|TRBJ1-1
ASTPRRVGFNEAF
>TRBV5-4|TRBJ1-4
ASSGQGEGATNEKLF
>TRBV19|TRBJ1-1
ASSNTLGTGTDTEAF
>TRBV6-2/TRBV6-3|TRBJ1-5
ASSYRFNQPQH
>TRBV4-1|TRBJ2-7
ASSQEGRGRGYEQY
>TRBV19|TRBJ1-2
ASSEGQGKGYGYT
>TRBV28|TRBJ1-1
ASSLRGALPEAF
>TRBV7-2|TRBJ2-5
ASSLARGTQETQY
>TRBV3-1/TRBV3-2|TRBJ1-6
ASSQGANTRRNYNSPLH
>TRBV12-3/TRBV12-4|TRBJ1-2
ASSGQGYYGYT
>TRBV3-1/TRBV3-2|TRBJ2-7
ASSQGQGGWGAYEQY
>TRBV19|TRBJ1-1
ASSIYEGTEAF
>TRBV30|TRBJ2-3
AWSVTYTDTQY
>TRBV28|TRBJ2-2
ASSFSLREGNTGELF
>TRBV7-9|TRBJ2-3
ASSLLAGSGTDTQY
>TRBV5-1|TRBJ2-3
ASSLLAGPTTDTQY
>TRBV5-4|TRBJ2-5
ASSLGTSGVQETQY
>TRBV28|TRBJ1-1
ASSFPGNTEAF
>TRBV28|TRBJ1-1
ASRRGGQDTEAF
>TRBV28|TRBJ1-5
ASSPWTGATGGFQPQH
>TRBV7-3|TRBJ2-1
ASSLQPGLSEQF
>TRBV28|TRBJ1-1
ASPNPGGRAF
>TRBV19|TRBJ2-2
ASKLAARRGSGELF
>TRBV5-4|TRBJ1-1
ASSLGGGNTEAF
>TRBV2|TRBJ2-3
AITGGREDTQY
>TRBV3-1/TRBV3-2|TRBJ2-1
ASSSYGGGGPEF
>TRBV6-5|TRBJ2-1
ATGTTSWRNEQF
>TRBV5-1|TRBJ2-1
ASSLGGLAGAEQF
>TRBV9|TRBJ1-4
ASSVGPGTANEKLF
>TRBV6-4|TRBJ1-2
AKTYFTGGYT
>TRBV7-2|TRBJ1-5
ASSLAPGQGRHQPQH
>TRBV7-2|TRBJ2-7
ASSLAPRVSYEQY
>TRBV30|TRBJ2-1
AWSVKVAGALNEQF
>TRBV28|TRBJ2-7
ASSFYFRGGYEQY
>TRBV27|TRBJ2-5
ASSRGTQETQY
>TRBV12-3/TRBV12-4|TRBJ1-2
ASSSDSRGYT
>TRBV28|TRBJ1-5
ASSLESQAQH
>TRBV28|TRBJ2-7
ASRLPGQGGYEQY